This passage covers 17 T cell receptor beta chains from one sample sequenced in a study of CD8+ T cells in alopecia areata. Reverse transcribed after extraction, RNA yielded cDNA as the sequencing template. The data were produced by immunoSEQ multiplex PCR, yet TCRdb's version contains in-frame clones alone and is incomplete. The data show about 150,000 clones, with approximately 53% seen just once and around 19% held by the top ten. The sample consisted of CD8+ T cells sorted from blood, taken at week 0. The receptors here all came from a human donor with alopecia areata.

The V gene is TRBV2, the J gene TRBJ2-1; 12 positions agree with TRBD2. The V gene's germline CDR1 is SNHLY and CDR2 FYNNEI. V gave up 6 bases and J gave up 4 bases; unmatched junction bases: 4. The CDR3 is made up of 15 amino acids. The CDR3 nucleotides read TGTGCCAGCAGAGAGACTAGCGGGGGATACAATGAGCAGTTCTTC. It specifies CASRETSGGYNEQFF.

The chain is built from TRBV4-3 and TRBJ2-2, with no clear D. The CDR3 runs 13 residues. Germline V gene lookup returns CDR1 LGHNA and CDR2 YSLEER. Trimming shortened V by 5 bases and J by 3 bases, and 7 bases separated the two germline ends. CDR3 sequence (DNA): TGCGCCAGCAGCGAAGTTTACACCGGGGAGCTGTTTTTT. It is translated as CASSEVYTGELFF.

This clone was detected a few times. This sequence joins TRBV11-2 and TRBJ2-7; 9 bases match TRBD1. The CDR3 totals 14 residues. Germline V gene data show CDR1 as SGHAT and CDR2 as FQNNGV. After removal of 5 bases from V and 3 bases from J, the junction contained 5 bases not matched to a gene. Here the CDR3 DNA reads TGTGCCAGCAGCCAGGGGACAGGGAGCTACGAGCAGTACTTC. Translation gives CASSQGTGSYEQYF. The whole variable domain, filled in from reference TRBV11-2 and TRBJ2-7, reads EAGVAQSPRYKIIEKRQSVAFWCNPISGHATLYWYQQILGQGPKLLIQFQNNGVVDDSQLPKDRFSAERLKGVDSTLKIQPAKLEDSAVYLCASSQGTGSYEQYFGPGTRLTVT.

V usage is TRBV11-3 and J usage is TRBJ2-3; 12 nucleotides match TRBD2. The germline CDR1 and CDR2 sequences are SGHNT and YENEEA. This CDR3 has 15 residues. The trim removed 2 bases at V and 6 bases at J, leaving 3 bases unmatched. This chain's CDR3 is CASSLPSGGVDTQYF. Written as DNA, the CDR3 is TGTGCCAGCAGCTTACCTAGCGGGGGGGTGGATACGCAGTATTTT.

This chain uses TRBV9 with TRBJ2-2; D not certain. V gave up 0 bases and J gave up 3 bases, with 15 bases separating them. The CDR3 runs 17 residues. CDR1 is SGDLS, CDR2 YYNGEE, per germline. CDR3 nucleotides: TGTGCCAGCAGCGTAGGGCTCCCCCGCCCGGACACCGGGGAGCTGTTTTTT. Amino acids: CASSVGLPRPDTGELFF.

The gene calls are TRBV29-1 and TRBJ1-1, with a tentative D call TRBD1 (6 bases). Between the trimmed V and J ends, which lost 5 bases and 7 bases, there was a span of 20 bases. The CDR3 runs to 14 residues. Germline values: CDR1 SQVTM, CDR2 ANQGSEA. CDR3 sequence: CSVIDRSATGEAFF. The CDR3 region has the DNA TGCAGCGTTATTGACAGGTCGGCCACGGGTGAAGCTTTCTTT.

A single count supports this clone. The rearrangement joins TRBV5-6 to TRBJ2-2, with a tentative D call TRBD1 (6 bases). Germline V gene data show CDR1 as SGHDT and CDR2 as YYEEEE. The CDR3 sequence is 16 residues long. V was trimmed by 0 bases and J by 2 bases, leaving 11 bases between them. CDR3 sequence: CASSLGRTANTGELFF. The CDR3 region has the DNA TGTGCCAGCAGCTTGGGTCGGACAGCTAACACCGGGGAGCTGTTTTTT.

The rearrangement joins TRBV7-2 to TRBJ1-1; D is undetermined. The CDR3 spans 13 residues. Looked up from germline, CDR1 is SGHTA and CDR2 is FQGNSA. Trimming pared 4 bases from V and 1 base from J, leaving 7 bases between. The CDR3 protein is CASSSGPNTEAFF. The DNA for the CDR3 is TGTGCCAGCAGCTCAGGACCGAACACTGAAGCTTTCTTT.

The DNA of the CDR3 is TGTGCCATCGACAGGGGTGGCTACACCTTC. It specifies CAIDRGGYTF. The rearrangement uses TRBV2 and TRBJ1-2; TRBD1 matches 8 bases. From germline, CDR1 is SNHLY and CDR2 FYNNEI. This CDR3 is built from 10 residues. The V gene end was trimmed by 10 bases and the J gene end by 7 bases; junction bases not matched to a gene: 2.

This clone was picked up one time. The gene calls are TRBV19 and TRBJ1-2; D gene unclear. The germline V and J ends were trimmed by 5 bases and 5 bases, with 9 bases remaining between them. CDR3 length equals 12 residues. Germline CDR1 reads LNHDA; CDR2 reads SQIVND (reference sequence). The CDR3 loop is CASSPDWYGYTF. CDR3 bases: TGTGCCAGTAGTCCCGACTGGTATGGCTACACCTTC.

This clone came up a few times. CDR3 in amino acids: CASGLDKLEAFF. The CDR3 coding sequence is TGTGCTAGTGGTCTCGACAAGCTTGAAGCTTTCTTT. The chain employs TRBV12-5 and TRBJ1-1; no clear D. Trimming took off 5 bases at V and 7 bases at J, with 11 bases between the two ends. The CDR3 is 12 amino acids. Germline V gene data show CDR1 as LGHNT and CDR2 as FRNRAP.

J is TRBJ1-2 and V is TRBV29-1; D is perhaps TRBD1 (6 bases). Germline CDR1 is SQVTM and CDR2 is ANQGSEA. Trimming removed 4 bases from V and 0 bases from J, with 12 bases in between. This CDR3 is built from 14 residues. The CDR3 here is CSVVGGSANYGYTF. The CDR3 DNA follows: TGCAGCGTTGTTGGGGGCTCAGCTAACTATGGCTACACCTTC.

This clone has more than one count but fewer than ten. This chain joins TRBV29-1 and TRBJ2-5; TRBD1 matches at 8 bases. The V gene's germline CDR1 is SQVTM and CDR2 ANQGSEA. This CDR3 is built from 14 residues. Germline trimming cut 3 bases from V and 5 bases from J; bases unmatched to any gene: 8. CDR3 protein: CSVDEQGAGETQYF. CDR3 coding DNA: TGCAGCGTTGACGAGCAGGGGGCAGGGGAGACCCAGTACTTC.

The chain is built from TRBV28 and TRBJ2-7; 7 nucleotides match TRBD1. J was trimmed by 2 bases and V by 6 bases; bases with no gene match: 16. Germline loops: CDR1 MDHEN, CDR2 SYDVKM. The CDR3 sequence is 17 residues long. CDR3 sequence: CASRRTWDSNPPYEQYF. The CDR3 DNA reads TGTGCCAGCAGGCGGACCTGGGACAGCAATCCTCCCTACGAGCAGTACTTC.

The genes are TRBV9 and TRBJ1-2, with 7 bases matching TRBD1. Germline CDR1 SGDLS, CDR2 YYNGEE. V was pared by 1 base and J by 2 bases, with 5 bases of the junction left unmatched. The CDR3 sequence is 15 residues long. The CDR3 region has the DNA TGTGCCAGCAGCGTAAAGTCGACAGGGAACTATGGCTACACCTTC. Residues: CASSVKSTGNYGYTF.

V gene TRBV11-2 combines with J gene TRBJ1-1; D is undetermined. With 1 base removed from V and 4 bases from J, the gap between germline ends came to 4 bases. Per germline, CDR1 SGHAT and CDR2 FQNNGV. The CDR3 is 12 amino acids. The CDR3 DNA follows: TGTGCCAGCAGCTTAGGTCCCACTGAAGCTTTCTTT. The encoded protein is CASSLGPTEAFF.

This rearrangement joins TRBV7-9 to TRBJ2-1; D is undetermined. There are 13 residues in the CDR3. V dropped 1 base and J dropped 8 bases, with 9 bases sitting between them. The V gene's germline CDR1 is SEHNR and CDR2 FQNEAQ (reference sequence). The CDR3 nucleotides read TGTGCCAGCAGCTTAGTGATCGGACATGAGCAGTTCTTC. This encodes CASSLVIGHEQFF.